These 31 T cell receptor beta chains came from one sample sequenced in a study of control samples from healthy donors and cancer patients. The table came from immunoSEQ multiplex PCR; TCRdb's copy has only in-frame clones and leaves some out. Of 200,000 or so clones listed, about 94% were seen once; the top ten hold about 1.6%. Input material: blood. The receptors were sampled from a man aged 45-65 years in good health.

The V and J genes are TRBV6-2 or TRBV6-3 and TRBJ1-5, with D possibly TRBD1 on 6 matching bases. CDR3 length: 18 residues. Germline V gene lookup returns CDR1 MNHEY and CDR2 SVGEGT. Trimming stripped 6 bases from V and 3 bases from J, with 24 bases between. CDR3 coding DNA: TGTGCCAGCAGCCAACCTACGGGAGGGGGGGGCTACAATCAGCCCCAGCATTTT. This codes for CASSQPTGGGGYNQPQHF.

The CDR3 coding sequence is TGTGCCAGTAGCCCCGACTATAGCAATCAGCCCCAGCATTTT. Residues: CASSPDYSNQPQHF. This sequence joins TRBV19 and TRBJ1-5; D call uncertain. Trimming shortened V by 6 bases and J by 0 bases, and 9 bases separated the two germline ends. The CDR3 runs to 14 residues. Germline CDR1 reads LNHDA; CDR2 reads SQIVND (reference sequence).

This clone was seen once. The genes are TRBV5-1 and TRBJ2-2; the D is unclear. The V and J ends lost 4 bases and 0 bases respectively, with 13 bases between them. The CDR3 has 16 residues. Per the germline V gene, CDR1 is SGHRS and CDR2 is YFSETQ. The CDR3 reads CASSSRTVANTGELFF. The DNA of the CDR3 is TGCGCCAGCAGCAGCAGGACGGTCGCGAACACCGGGGAGCTGTTTTTT.

The chain uses TRBV5-1 and TRBJ2-5; 8 bases match TRBD2. This CDR3 region has 16 residues. V shed 4 bases, J shed 6 bases, and the junction held 14 bases outside the gene matches. Germline CDR1 and CDR2: SGHRS and YFSETQ. CDR3 DNA: TGCGCCAGCAGCCTAACTGCCGGGACTAGGGTACAGACCCAGTACTTC. The encoded protein is CASSLTAGTRVQTQYF.

The gene calls are TRBV11-1 and TRBJ2-3, with a tentative D call TRBD2 (5 bases). V lost 3 bases and J lost 9, with 10 bases in between. The germline V gene encodes CDR1 SGHAT and CDR2 FQDESV (reference sequence). CDR3 size: 12 residues. This CDR3 reads CASSLDSRTQYF. CDR3 nucleotides: TGTGCCAGCAGCTTGGACTCAAGAACGCAGTATTTT.

The V call is TRBV7-3, the J call TRBJ2-4, with 11 bases fitting TRBD2. The V gene end was trimmed by 2 bases and the J gene end by 7 bases; junction bases not matched to a gene: 16. Germline V gene sequence: CDR1 SGHTA, CDR2 FQGTGA. The CDR3 contains 19 residues. The CDR3 DNA follows: TGTGCCAGCAGCTTACGACCTACTTCTAGCGGGGGGCTGAATAACATTCAGTACTTC. Translation gives CASSLRPTSSGGLNNIQYF.

This clone was recorded once. The rearrangement links TRBV7-2 to TRBJ1-6; TRBD1 matches 8 bases. V lost 9 bases and J lost 7; bases outside the gene matches: 8. This CDR3 contains 14 residues. CDR1 is SGHTA, CDR2 FQGNSA, per germline. The CDR3 loop reads CASHWTGRNSPLHF. In DNA form, the CDR3 reads TGTGCCAGTCATTGGACAGGGCGGAATTCACCCCTCCACTTT.

This chain links TRBV6-5 with TRBJ1-5; D might be TRBD1 (5 bases). This CDR3 has 15 amino acids. CDR1 is MNHEY, CDR2 SVGAGI, per germline. The ends were cut back, 6 bases at V and 3 bases at J, with 15 bases in the middle. In DNA, the CDR3 is TGTGCCAGCAGACAACCCTCGGGACTCAATCAGCCCCAGCATTTT. Protein: CASRQPSGLNQPQHF.

The chain employs TRBV3-1 (or the pseudogene TRBV3-2) and TRBJ2-1; D gene ambiguous. Germline CDR1 is LGHDT and CDR2 is YNNKEL (reference sequence). The CDR3 runs to 13 residues. The ends were cut back, 1 base at V and 9 bases at J, with 10 bases in the middle. The CDR3 DNA reads TGTGCCAGCAGCCAAGGGTGGGTAGGTGAGCAGTTCTTC. Its translation is CASSQGWVGEQFF.

This clone was recorded only once. The rearrangement joins TRBV10-3 to TRBJ2-7, with D perhaps TRBD2 (5 bases). V was clipped by 10 bases and J by 0 bases, with 16 bases between them. CDR3 length equals 14 residues. Germline loops: CDR1 ENHRY, CDR2 SYGVKD. This CDR3 reads CATTDSLSSYEQYV. The CDR3 DNA is TGTGCCACCACGGACTCCCTGAGCTCCTACGAGCAGTACGTC.

V and J are TRBV4-2 and TRBJ2-1; 10 bases are shared with TRBD1. Germline CDR1 LGHNA, CDR2 YNFKEQ. The CDR3 is made up of 14 amino acids. With V trimmed by 1 base and J by 12 bases, 6 bases remained unmatched. The CDR3 sequence is CASSQGQGAYGQFF. In nucleotides, the CDR3 is TGTGCCAGCAGCCAAGGACAGGGGGCGTACGGGCAGTTCTTC.

With respect to this clone: Other DNA sequences from this sample encode an identical CDR3 as well. V is TRBV5-4 and J is TRBJ2-3, with D uncertain. Trimming cost V 0 bases and J 1 base, with 3 bases left between them. This CDR3 has 13 amino acids. CDR1 SGHNT and CDR2 YYREEE come from the germline V gene (reference sequence). The CDR3 nucleotides read TGTGCCAGCAGCTTGGCAGGCACAGATACGCAGTATTTT. Translated, it gives CASSLAGTDTQYF.

The chain carries TRBV7-3 and TRBJ1-1, with unresolved D. Germline V gives CDR1 SGHTA, CDR2 FQGTGA. This CDR3 has 13 amino acids. Trimming pared 2 bases from V and 3 bases from J, leaving 7 bases between. The CDR3 region has the DNA TGTGCCAGCAGCTTAGAATATGACACTGAAGCTTTCTTT. Its translation is CASSLEYDTEAFF. The full variable domain, completed using reference TRBV7-3 and TRBJ1-1, is GAGVSQTPSNKVTEKGKYVELRCDPISGHTALYWYRQSLGQGPEFLIYFQGTGAADDSGLPNDRFFAVRPEGSVSTLKIQRTERGDSAVYLCASSLEYDTEAFFGQGTRLTVV.

The J gene is TRBJ2-2, the V gene TRBV28; unclear D gene. The CDR3 extends over 12 amino acids. Germline loops: CDR1 MDHEN, CDR2 SYDVKM. Trimming stripped 7 bases from V and 7 bases from J, with 10 bases between. For the CDR3, the DNA is TGTGCCAGCACGAGGACGGGCGGGGAGCTGTTTTTT. It specifies CASTRTGGELFF. The full variable domain, in which reference TRBV28 and TRBJ2-2 provide the parts outside the CDR3, is DVKVTQSSRYLVKRTGEKVFLECVQDMDHENMFWYRQDPGLGLRLIYFSYDVKMKEKGDIPEGYSVSREKKERFSLILESASTNQTSMYLCASTRTGGELFFGEGSRLTVL.

This clone was picked up a small number of times. This sequence joins TRBV5-1 and TRBJ2-2; D is tentatively TRBD1 or TRBD2 (5 bases each). CDR3 length equals 16 residues. V dropped 3 bases and J dropped 4 bases, with 16 bases sitting between them. Germline V gene sequence: CDR1 SGHRS, CDR2 YFSETQ. The chain's CDR3 is CASSWGSRTGTGELFF. CDR3 in DNA: TGCGCCAGCAGCTGGGGGAGCCGAACTGGCACCGGGGAGCTGTTTTTT.

On this clone: Other DNA sequences in the same sample also yield this CDR3. The rearrangement joins TRBV5-1 to TRBJ2-3, with 9 bases lining up with TRBD1. Trimming at V came to 0 bases and at J to 1 base, leaving 3 bases not matched to a gene. Germline V gene sequence: CDR1 SGHRS, CDR2 YFSETQ. This CDR3 spans 16 amino acids. CDR3 bases: TGCGCCAGCAGCTTGGGACAGGGGGGTGGCACAGATACGCAGTATTTT. Translated, it gives CASSLGQGGGTDTQYF. Complete variable domain (other parts from reference TRBV5-1 and TRBJ2-3): KAGVTQTPRYLIKTRGQQVTLSCSPISGHRSVSWYQQTPGQGLQFLFEYFSETQRNKGNFPGRFSGRQFSNSRSEMNVSTLELGDSALYLCASSLGQGGGTDTQYFGPGTRLTVL.

The V gene is TRBV11-3, the J gene TRBJ2-7; 13 bases match TRBD2. Germline assignment: CDR1 SGHNT and CDR2 YENEEA. CDR3 length equals 15 residues. V lost 5 bases to trimming and J lost 2 bases; unmatched junction nucleotides: 3. Written as DNA, the CDR3 is TGTGCCAGCAGCCTGGGACTAGCGGGGCCCTACGAGCAGTACTTC. It translates to CASSLGLAGPYEQYF. Combining the CDR3 with reference TRBV11-3 and TRBJ2-7 gives the whole variable domain EAGVVQSPRYKIIEKKQPVAFWCNPISGHNTLYWYLQNLGQGPELLIRYENEEAVDDSQLPKDRFSAERLKGVDSTLKIQPAELGDSAVYLCASSLGLAGPYEQYFGPGTRLTVT.

The chain uses TRBV7-8 and TRBJ1-1, with D possibly TRBD1 on 6 matching bases. The germline CDR1 and CDR2 sequences are SGHVS and FQNEAQ. The length of the CDR3 is 15 residues. Trimming removed 5 bases at V and 7 bases at J, with 20 bases between. The CDR3 DNA is TGTGCCAGCAGCCCCTGGACAGCGTATAAACATGAAGCTTTCTTT. Translated, it gives CASSPWTAYKHEAFF.

The chain couples TRBV5-1 to TRBJ1-6; TRBD1 aligns across 12 bases. CDR3 length: 18 residues. Trimming cost V 4 bases and J 7 bases; bases outside gene matches: 12. The germline V gene encodes CDR1 SGHRS and CDR2 YFSETQ. As DNA, the CDR3 is TGCGCCAGCAGCCGTACAAGCCGGGACAGGGGGCGAAATTCACCCCTCCACTTT. Translated, it gives CASSRTSRDRGRNSPLHF.

V gene TRBV4-2 combines with J gene TRBJ2-2; D unresolved. The CDR3 has 13 amino acids. Trimming cost V 2 bases and J 6 bases, with 7 bases left between them. Per the germline V gene, CDR1 is LGHNA and CDR2 is YNFKEQ. CDR3 DNA: TGTGCCAGCAGCCAACGAGAATCCGGGGAGCTGTTTTTT. It codes for CASSQRESGELFF.

The chain joins TRBV28 to TRBJ1-4, with 7 nucleotides matching TRBD1. Germline V gives CDR1 MDHEN, CDR2 SYDVKM. The CDR3 extends over 13 amino acids. With V trimmed by 4 bases and J by 7 bases, 3 bases remained unmatched. This chain's CDR3 is CASSSGGSEKLFF. The CDR3 DNA sequence: TGTGCCAGCAGTTCAGGGGGGAGTGAAAAACTGTTTTTT.

The chain carries TRBV6-6 and TRBJ1-6; 9 bases match TRBD1. CDR1 and CDR2 (germline): MNHNY, SVGAGI (reference sequence). The CDR3 length is 15 residues. Unmatched junction bases numbered 2, after V lost 2 bases and J lost 6 bases. The CDR3 protein is CASSYGGQGNSPLHF. CDR3 coding DNA: TGTGCCAGCAGTTACGGGGGACAGGGTAATTCACCCCTCCACTTT.

The chain employs TRBV15 and TRBJ2-2, with 11 bases that match TRBD2. CDR3 length equals 15 residues. V lost 0 bases and J lost 8; bases outside the gene matches: 2. From germline, CDR1 is LNHNV and CDR2 YYDKDF (reference sequence). This CDR3 is CATSRELAGVGELFF. CDR3 bases: TGTGCCACCAGCAGAGAACTAGCGGGGGTAGGGGAGCTGTTTTTT.

The rearrangement uses TRBV3-1 (or the pseudogene TRBV3-2) and TRBJ1-1; D gene uncertain. CDR1 and CDR2 from the germline V gene are LGHDT and YNNKEL (reference sequence). V was shortened by 0 bases and J by 8 bases, with 13 bases between the two germline ends. CDR3 length equals 14 residues. DNA of the CDR3: TGTGCCAGCAGCCAAGATATTGGATCTGGAGAAGCTTTCTTT. It yields the protein CASSQDIGSGEAFF.

This chain joins TRBV3-1 (or the pseudogene TRBV3-2) and TRBJ2-6; 7 bases align to TRBD1. The CDR3 loop spans 17 amino acids. Germline values: CDR1 LGHDT, CDR2 YNNKEL (reference sequence). J lost 2 bases, V lost 4 bases, and 8 bases had no gene match. The CDR3 spells CASSPRTGTTGANVLTF. CDR3 nucleotide sequence: TGTGCCAGCAGCCCGCGGACAGGTACAACTGGGGCCAACGTCCTGACTTTC.

V and J are TRBV6-6 and TRBJ1-3; D unresolved. Trimming left V 6 bases short and J 0 bases short, with 15 bases between. CDR1 and CDR2 from the germline V gene are MNHNY and SVGAGI (reference sequence). This CDR3 region has 16 residues. The CDR3 coding sequence is TGTGCCAGCAGCCTCTCGGACCAGGACTCTGGAAACACCATATATTTT. Translated, it gives CASSLSDQDSGNTIYF.

The chain couples TRBV5-1 to TRBJ1-5; D gene ambiguous. Germline V gene sequence: CDR1 SGHRS, CDR2 YFSETQ. CDR3 size: 16 residues. V was trimmed by 4 bases and J by 3 bases, leaving 17 bases between them. The chain's CDR3 is CASSPDGPNYNQPQHF. The CDR3 nucleotides read TGCGCCAGCAGCCCGGATGGCCCTAATTACAATCAGCCCCAGCATTTT.

The chain recombines TRBV7-6 with TRBJ2-1, with 7 bases that match TRBD1. The CDR3 runs 16 residues. Germline CDR1 SGHVS, CDR2 FNYEAQ. V trimming: 1 base; J trimming: 0 bases; junction bases outside the gene matches: 3. The CDR3 sequence: CASSLEGTDSYNEQFF. The CDR3 nucleotides read TGTGCCAGCAGCTTAGAAGGGACAGACTCCTACAATGAGCAGTTCTTC.

The rearrangement links TRBV11-3 to TRBJ2-2; no clear D. Trimming pared 1 base from V and 1 base from J, leaving 4 bases between. In germline, CDR1 is SGHNT, CDR2 YENEEA. The CDR3 totals 14 residues. CDR3 nucleotides: TGTGCCAGCAGCTTAGTGGGGAACACCGGGGAGCTGTTTTTT. This sequence encodes CASSLVGNTGELFF.

J is TRBJ2-7 and V is TRBV30; the match to TRBD1 covers 7 bases. CDR3 length: 13 amino acids. V lost 3 bases, J lost 3 bases, and 5 bases stayed unmatched. The germline gives CDR1 GTSNPN, CDR2 SVGIG (reference sequence). The CDR3 sequence: CAWSPTGVYEQYF. CDR3 coding DNA: TGTGCCTGGAGCCCTACAGGGGTCTACGAGCAGTACTTC.

In nucleotides, the CDR3 is TGTGCCAGCCATGGGACAGATTATAATTCACCCCTCCACTTT. Protein sequence: CASHGTDYNSPLHF. The V call is TRBV28, the J call TRBJ1-6, with TRBD1 identical over 7 bases. The CDR3 runs to 14 residues. Trimming removed 8 bases from V and 4 bases from J; junction bases left unmatched: 5. Germline-derived CDR1 and CDR2 are MDHEN and SYDVKM.